The rows below give T cell receptor beta chains drawn from one sample of a study of blood T cell repertoires in COVID-19. Libraries were prepared by immunoSEQ multiplex PCR; TCRdb keeps only in-frame clonotypes and omits some of them. In the table there are some 220,000 clones, more than 65% of which are singletons. Material: peripheral blood. The receptor set was obtained from a woman aged 55-69 years with acute or convalescent COVID-19. The CDR3 runs from the conserved cysteine through the conserved F or W. The D gene is left open where the match is weak. Clone size is given for some rows only: seen once, a few or many times, or a class if the clone is expanded.

J gene	V gene	CDR3 length	D gene	clone size	CDR3 protein	CDR3 DNA
TRBJ2-7	TRBV2	12	NA	NA	CASSGSSYEQYF	TGTGCCAGCAGTGGCAGCTCCTACGAGCAGTACTTC
TRBJ2-3	TRBV5-1	17	TRBD2	once	CASSFGGAVWVTDTQYF	TGCGCCAGCAGCTTCGGGGGGGCGGTGTGGGTCACAGATACGCAGTATTTT
TRBJ1-2	TRBV12-3/TRBV12-4	13	TRBD1	NA	CASETGKNYGYTF	TGTGCCAGTGAGACAGGGAAAAACTATGGCTACACCTTC
TRBJ1-1	TRBV25-1	14	NA	once	CASTRTGLGTEAFF	TGTGCCAGCACTAGAACAGGGTTAGGCACTGAAGCTTTCTTT
TRBJ2-7	TRBV3-1/TRBV3-2	14	NA	NA	CASSQALGAYEQYF	TGTGCCAGCAGCCAAGCTTTGGGCGCCTACGAGCAGTACTTC
TRBJ1-3	TRBV3-1/TRBV3-2	15	NA	NA	CASSQAGDSSDTIYF	TGTGCCAGCAGCCAAGCGGGAGACAGCTCGGACACCATATATTTT
TRBJ2-1	TRBV30	16	NA	NA	CAWSEIRLSSYNEQFF	TGTGCCTGGAGTGAAATCCGGTTAAGCTCCTACAATGAGCAGTTCTTC
TRBJ2-7	TRBV2	12	NA	NA	CASSSLSYEQYF	TGTGCCAGCAGTTCCCTCTCCTACGAGCAGTACTTC
TRBJ2-7	TRBV10-3	15	TRBD2	few	CAISDAGGPLYEQYF	TGTGCCATCAGTGATGCGGGGGGGCCCCTATACGAGCAGTACTTC
TRBJ2-7	TRBV5-6	14	TRBD1	NA	CASSLGTGPIEQYF	TGTGCCAGCAGCTTGGGGACAGGTCCTATCGAGCAGTACTTC
TRBJ1-2	TRBV15	13	NA	NA	CATSPDRNYGYTF	TGTGCCACCAGCCCAGACAGGAACTATGGCTACACCTTC
TRBJ2-2	TRBV5-1	13	NA	NA	CATSPGNTGELFF	TGCGCCACCAGCCCCGGGAACACCGGGGAGCTGTTTTTT
TRBJ2-7	TRBV5-1	13	NA	NA	CASRQSASGEQYF	TGCGCCAGCAGACAATCCGCCAGCGGCGAGCAGTACTTC
TRBJ1-2	TRBV28	14	TRBD1	NA	CASSLAGGNDGYTF	TGTGCCAGCAGTTTAGCAGGGGGCAACGATGGCTACACCTTC
TRBJ1-1	TRBV6-5	14	TRBD1	NA	CASNQGALNTEAFF	TGTGCCAGCAATCAGGGGGCCCTTAACACTGAAGCTTTCTTT
TRBJ2-2	TRBV11-1	14	TRBD1	NA	CASSFTGAAGELFF	TGTGCCAGCAGCTTTACAGGGGCGGCCGGGGAGCTGTTTTTT
TRBJ1-1	TRBV3-1/TRBV3-2	15	NA	NA	CASSQGSGLITEAFF	TGTGCCAGCAGCCAAGGCTCGGGGTTGATCACTGAAGCTTTCTTT
TRBJ1-3	TRBV28	13	NA	NA	CASTLERRNTIYF	TGTGCCAGCACCCTCGAGCGACGAAACACCATATATTTT
TRBJ1-2	TRBV2	14	NA	NA	CASRGIWGDSGYTF	TGTGCCAGCAGGGGGATTTGGGGGGACTCTGGCTACACCTTC
TRBJ1-2	TRBV3-1/TRBV3-2	15	TRBD1	NA	CASSQAAGTGVGYTF	TGTGCCAGCAGCCAAGCGGCTGGGACAGGGGTTGGCTACACCTTC
TRBJ2-1	TRBV12-3/TRBV12-4	13	NA	NA	CASSFQGGNEQFF	TGTGCCAGCAGTTTTCAGGGAGGAAATGAGCAGTTCTTC
TRBJ1-2	TRBV7-2	13	NA	NA	CASSLPRGYGYTF	TGTGCCAGCAGCTTACCCAGGGGATATGGCTACACCTTC
TRBJ1-1	TRBV27	19	TRBD1	NA	CASSLSPGTGRVLNTEAFF	TGTGCCAGCAGTTTATCGCCCGGGACAGGCCGCGTCCTGAACACTGAAGCTTTCTTT
TRBJ2-2	TRBV19	14	TRBD1	NA	CASRQGWDTGELFF	TGTGCCAGTCGACAGGGTTGGGACACCGGGGAGCTGTTTTTT
TRBJ1-1	TRBV7-8	15	NA	NA	CASSLSRTGVTEAFF	TGTGCCAGCAGCTTAAGTAGGACTGGGGTCACTGAAGCTTTCTTT
TRBJ2-5	TRBV2	15	NA	once	CASSLTGTAKETQYF	TGTGCCAGCAGTTTAACCGGGACTGCTAAAGAGACCCAGTACTTC
TRBJ2-2	TRBV5-4	14	TRBD2	NA	CASSLSSGPGELFF	TGTGCCAGCAGCTTATCTAGCGGTCCCGGGGAGCTGTTTTTT
TRBJ2-1	TRBV29-1	13	NA	NA	CSVEDGGGDEQFF	TGCAGCGTTGAAGATGGAGGGGGCGATGAGCAGTTCTTC
TRBJ1-1	TRBV3-1/TRBV3-2	12	NA	NA	CASSHGINGAFF	TGTGCCAGCAGCCACGGTATTAACGGGGCTTTCTTT
TRBJ1-6	TRBV13	14	TRBD1	NA	CASSAGTGGSPLHF	TGTGCCAGCAGCGCCGGGACAGGGGGTTCACCCCTCCACTTT
TRBJ2-3	TRBV18	18	NA	NA	CASSPITPAGVGGDTQYF	TGTGCCAGCTCACCAATTACCCCTGCGGGGGTAGGGGGAGATACGCAGTATTTT
TRBJ2-2	TRBV10-2	17	TRBD1	NA	CASSSGGDRGRTGELFF	TGCGCCAGCAGTTCGGGGGGGGACAGGGGGCGGACCGGGGAGCTGTTTTTT
TRBJ2-3	TRBV7-9	18	TRBD2	NA	CASSLSRGVEPSTDTQYF	TGTGCCAGCAGCTTAAGCCGGGGGGTCGAACCTAGCACAGATACGCAGTATTTT
TRBJ1-3	TRBV30	11	NA	NA	CAWERANTIYF	TGTGCCTGGGAGAGGGCGAACACCATATATTTT
TRBJ1-2	TRBV12-3/TRBV12-4	13	TRBD1	few	CASSRTGADGYTF	TGTGCCAGCAGTCGTACAGGGGCGGATGGCTACACCTTC
TRBJ1-5	TRBV4-1	17	TRBD1	NA	CASSLFGQGVSNQPQHF	TGCGCCAGCAGCCTGTTCGGACAGGGTGTAAGCAATCAGCCCCAGCATTTT
TRBJ2-3	TRBV5-8	16	TRBD2	many	CASSLTLGGRADTQYF	TGTGCCAGCAGCTTGACCCTGGGAGGGAGGGCAGATACGCAGTATTTT
TRBJ2-1	TRBV4-1	15	TRBD1	many	CASSQKQAGQGILFF	TGCGCCAGCAGCCAAAAACAGGCCGGACAGGGGATCTTGTTCTTC
TRBJ2-1	TRBV10-3	14	TRBD1	NA	CAINEGKGADEQFF	TGTGCCATCAACGAAGGGAAGGGGGCGGATGAGCAGTTCTTC
TRBJ1-1	TRBV5-1	17	TRBD1	few	CASSLGWMTGNSAEAFF	TGCGCCAGCAGCTTGGGTTGGATGACAGGGAACAGCGCTGAAGCTTTCTTT
TRBJ1-2	TRBV2	13	NA	NA	CASSLKQVSGYTF	TGTGCCAGCAGCCTAAAACAGGTTTCTGGCTACACCTTC
TRBJ1-2	TRBV11-2	13	NA	NA	CASSLDTHYGYTF	TGTGCCAGCAGCTTAGACACACACTATGGCTACACCTTC
TRBJ2-5	TRBV3-1/TRBV3-2	15	NA	NA	CASSQRGGRGETQYF	TGTGCCAGCAGCCAACGGGGAGGTCGGGGAGAGACCCAGTACTTC
TRBJ1-1	TRBV5-1	18	NA	NA	CASSLVPYPTGMNTEAFF	TGCGCCAGCAGCTTGGTACCCTACCCTACAGGAATGAACACTGAAGCTTTCTTT
TRBJ1-2	TRBV28	17	TRBD1	NA	CASSSSGTGPLNYGYTF	TGTGCCAGCAGCTCTTCCGGGACAGGACCTCTTAACTATGGCTACACCTTC
TRBJ2-6	TRBV18	17	NA	NA	CASSHPGRLSGANVLTF	TGTGCCAGCTCACACCCAGGCCGCCTCTCTGGGGCCAACGTCCTGACTTTC
TRBJ1-1	TRBV4-1	15	TRBD1	NA	CASSQTGGFGTEAFF	TGCGCCAGCAGCCAGACAGGGGGCTTTGGCACTGAAGCTTTCTTT
TRBJ1-3	TRBV2	13	NA	few	CASSFFSGNTIYF	TGTGCCAGCAGTTTCTTCTCTGGAAACACCATATATTTT